One sample yielded the 21 T cell receptor beta chains listed below, sequenced in a study of monozygotic twins with inflammatory bowel disease. TCRdb reprocessed the 5' RACE reads, with one entry per CDR3 protein and no DNA. This table holds approximately 150,000 distinct CDR3 sequences. What was sequenced was blood. These receptors originate from a human donor with ulcerative colitis or Crohn's disease, or a healthy co-twin of an affected twin (not recorded which).

The chain couples TRBV20-1 to TRBJ2-7; absent DNA, TCRdb's TRBD1 call cannot be checked. Germline CDR1 DFQATT, CDR2 SNEGSKA (reference sequence). The CDR3 has 13 residues. The CDR3 loop is CSAGDRSTYEQYF.

The V call is TRBV5-1, the J call TRBJ2-3; the D call of TRBD1 rests on TCRdb alone, since no DNA is present to check it. CDR1 and CDR2 from the germline V gene are SGHRS and YFSETQ. CDR3 length: 14 residues. This CDR3 is CASSFERGSDTQYF.

The chain uses TRBV5-1 and TRBJ2-7; TCRdb gives TRBD1 as the D gene, but with no DNA this cannot be confirmed. The CDR3 loop spans 16 amino acids. Germline values: CDR1 SGHRS, CDR2 YFSETQ. This chain's CDR3 is CASSSSGTASSYEQYF. Filled out from reference TRBV5-1 and TRBJ2-7, the complete variable domain reads KAGVTQTPRYLIKTRGQQVTLSCSPISGHRSVSWYQQTPGQGLQFLFEYFSETQRNKGNFPGRFSGRQFSNSRSEMNVSTLELGDSALYLCASSSSGTASSYEQYFGPGTRLTVT.

The chain joins TRBV10-3 to TRBJ1-1; the D call from TCRdb, TRBD1, cannot be confirmed without DNA. The CDR3 runs 18 residues. Germline values: CDR1 ENHRY, CDR2 SYGVKD. This chain's CDR3 is CAISESLGIGQLNTEAFF.

J is TRBJ2-7 and V is TRBV18; TCRdb picks TRBD1, but there is no DNA to check that call. Germline loops: CDR1 KGHSH, CDR2 LQKENI. The CDR3 consists of 14 residues. This chain's CDR3 is CASSPGQGLYEQYF.

This CDR3 is CASSLVGAGTDTQYF. The chain recombines TRBV5-6 with TRBJ2-3. Germline V lookup: CDR1 SGHDT, CDR2 YYEEEE. This CDR3 has 15 residues. The full variable domain, rest sourced from reference TRBV5-6 and TRBJ2-3, is DAGVTQSPTHLIKTRGQQVTLRCSPKSGHDTVSWYQQALGQGPQFIFQYYEEEERQRGNFPDRFSGHQFPNYSSELNVNALLLGDSALYLCASSLVGAGTDTQYFGPGTRLTVL.

Here the CDR3 reads CASSLAPGQGLNF. The chain couples TRBV5-1 to TRBJ2-3; the TCRdb D gene call, TRBD1, has no DNA to confirm it. Looked up from germline, CDR1 is SGHRS and CDR2 is YFSETQ. The CDR3 has 13 residues.

This chain joins TRBV28 and TRBJ2-4. CDR3 length: 12 amino acids. The V gene's germline CDR1 is MDHEN and CDR2 SYDVKM. This chain's CDR3 is CASSVDQNIQYF.

V and J are TRBV5-4 and TRBJ2-3. Germline values: CDR1 SGHNT, CDR2 YYREEE (reference sequence). CDR3 length equals 16 residues. CDR3: CASSSWSGLSTDTQYF.

The J gene is TRBJ2-1, the V gene TRBV2. Looked up from germline, CDR1 is SNHLY and CDR2 is FYNNEI. The CDR3 loop spans 12 amino acids. This CDR3 reads CASSGTYNEQFF.

The chain recombines TRBV6-1 with TRBJ2-7; TCRdb lists TRBD1, though no DNA is available to test this call. The CDR3 has 14 amino acids. From germline, CDR1 is MNHNS and CDR2 SASEGT. CDR3 sequence: CASSPGTGFYEQYF.

V usage is TRBV10-3 and J usage is TRBJ1-3. The CDR3 sequence is 12 residues long. The germline CDR1 and CDR2 sequences are ENHRY and SYGVKD. The CDR3 loop reads CAISQDGNTIYF.

V and J are TRBV29-1 and TRBJ2-7. The germline V gene encodes CDR1 SQVTM and CDR2 ANQGSEA. The length of the CDR3 is 12 residues. This CDR3 is CSVGHIRYEQYF.

The genes are TRBV20-1 and TRBJ2-1; TCRdb selects TRBD2, and the lack of DNA leaves this call unchecked. This CDR3 region has 13 residues. Germline V gene lookup returns CDR1 DFQATT and CDR2 SNEGSKA (reference sequence). The CDR3 spells CSASLAGDGEQFF.

The chain employs TRBV20-1 and TRBJ2-7. Germline lookup yields CDR1 DFQATT and CDR2 SNEGSKA (reference sequence). The CDR3 spans 13 residues. The CDR3 sequence is CSARDFSWYEQYF.

This chain uses TRBV6-2 or TRBV6-3 with TRBJ2-2; TCRdb selects TRBD1, and the lack of DNA leaves this call unchecked. This CDR3 comprises 17 residues. Germline V gene sequence: CDR1 MNHEY, CDR2 SVGEGT. CDR3 residues: CASSYSIPGQVSGELFF.

Here the CDR3 reads CASSPDWGDTEAFF. This rearrangement joins TRBV7-2 to TRBJ1-1; TCRdb names TRBD1, which stays unverified in the absence of DNA. There are 14 residues in the CDR3. The germline CDR1 and CDR2 sequences are SGHTA and FQGNSA.

The chain couples TRBV5-1 to TRBJ2-7; absent DNA, TCRdb's TRBD1 call cannot be checked. Germline-derived CDR1 and CDR2 are SGHRS and YFSETQ. This CDR3 region has 15 residues. This CDR3 is CASSAGDSLSYEQYF.

The chain joins TRBV12-3 or TRBV12-4 to TRBJ2-3; TCRdb's D call of TRBD2 is untestable without DNA. The CDR3 is made up of 15 amino acids. The CDR3 protein is CASTRLVDRTDTQYF.

The chain joins TRBV7-2 to TRBJ1-5; TCRdb's D call of TRBD1 is untestable without DNA. This CDR3 has 16 amino acids. Per germline, CDR1 SGHTA and CDR2 FQGNSA. CDR3 sequence reads: CASSTAWGGGNQPQHF.

The CDR3 is CASSPPGGAYEAFF. The chain joins TRBV6-6 to TRBJ1-1; TCRdb selects TRBD1, and the lack of DNA leaves this call unchecked. Germline CDR1 reads MNHNY; CDR2 reads SVGAGI (reference sequence). The CDR3 sequence is 14 residues long.